Given below is one T cell receptor beta chain in context. Antigen unknown. These data come from a study of cytomegalovirus exposure and HLA in healthy donors. PCR involved 60 Vbeta and 13 Jbeta primers. Source study methods: There were about 80 million unique TCR beta chains by a later count, and around 10 million of them were shared. Assay used: immunoSEQ multiplex PCR; TCRdb lists only in-frame clones, some missing. That table supplies the V and J calls and clone size; D and trimming were determined from the DNA. The sample lists 150,000 or so clones; roughly 78% were seen once. Germline loops: CDR1 SNHLY, CDR2 FYNNEI. The CDR3 contains 15 residues. The ends were cut back, 8 bases at V and 2 bases at J, with 16 bases in the middle. This cohort consisted of healthy bone marrow donors. Broader study findings: According to a later analysis, most TCR beta chains associated with CMV appeared HLA-restricted. Analysis performed later found over 15,000 TCR beta sequences associated with HLA alleles at 0.05 false discovery rate.

Sequenced material: PBMCs. V is TRBV2 and J is TRBJ1-5, with D perhaps matching TRBD1 (6 bases). The receptor was isolated from a man aged 35 to 55 in good health and CMV-seropositive. CDR3: CASRYRVAGNQPQHF. In DNA form, the CDR3 reads TGTGCCAGCCGATACAGGGTGGCGGGCAATCAGCCCCAGCATTTT.